Included here is one T cell receptor beta chain sequence, with context. A few counts support this clone. Its antigen is not yet known. Base qualities are not provided; no much larger clone lies one nucleotide away. Trimming at the junction amounts to 5 bases on V and 2 bases on J, and the germline ends lie 11 bases apart. Based on the germline V gene, the CDR1 and CDR2 sequences are SGHRS and YFSETQ. Counted from cysteine to phenylalanine, this CDR3 has 13 amino acids. Of all the DNA, just the CDR3 is kept, 39 bases in frame from base 1. All of the isolated RNA was reverse transcribed with the High Capacity cDNA Reverse Transcription Kit, so expressed TCRB transcripts were sequenced. Naive, central memory and regulatory T cell samples underwent deep immunoSEQ sequencing, averaging about 3.57 million total reads per sample. Sorted cells were lysed in RLT buffer and RNA was extracted with DNase-treated RNeasy Micro or Mini kits, depending on cell number. To prevent cross-contamination, every cell subset was processed on its own, while patient and healthy donor samples were processed together. The immunoSEQ multiplex PCR was used to amplify TCRB sequences from cDNA, yielding 87-bp fragments that span the CDR3 region. Sequencing of the amplicons was performed on the Illumina HiSeq platform. The source study handled its data this way. Synthetic template baselines were used to correct PCR bias computationally, reads within Hamming distance 2 were collapsed together, and singletons that could not be merged were discarded. Reads were aligned against IMGT so that V, D and J genes, CDR3 length and insertions or deletions at six rearrangement sites could be assigned. Clonotype counts were normalized to sorted cell number within each subset before computing true diversity and Gini coefficients with the tcR R package. The overlap coefficient, calculated on TCRB nucleotide sequences, was used to quantify repertoire sharing. As a proxy for the pre-selection repertoire, out-of-frame TCRB sequences from naive cells were analyzed. The clones in this table, taken by TCRdb from immuneACCESS, are in-frame only. Not every clone is retained; where verified, under half of the shortfall comes from an unresolved V gene, and the cause of the rest is unknown. Clone size and V and J calls were adopted from that table, with D and trimming inferred from the DNA. The table for this sample lists about 900,000 clones; roughly a sixth of them were counted only once. The ten largest account for around 0.02% of the sample.

From each donor, a single peripheral blood sample of approximately 120 mL on average was drawn into heparinised tubes. Using a panel that included CD45RO, CCR7, CD25, CD127, CD95 and CD27, naive, central memory, regulatory and stem cell-like memory CD4+ T cells were sorted on a BD FACSAria II. A purity above 95% was achieved for all sorted populations. PBMCs were isolated immediately by Lymphoprep density gradient centrifugation and stained directly without culture. So that batch effects would be minimized, each experiment stained and sorted samples in pairs, pairing one healthy donor with one patient. This record belongs to a study of beta chain features in type 1 diabetes (dated by TCRdb to between 2017 and 2018). Looking at the study overall: Mean age, gender distribution, total cell number and subset yield did not differ between patients and healthy donors. In the study, recently diagnosed type 1 diabetes patients and matched healthy donors were compared on the TCRB repertoires of their sorted circulating CD4+ T cell subsets. Whereas all 30 or so donors provided naive and central memory subsets, regulatory and stem cell-like memory subsets were isolated from just 8 patients and about eight healthy donors. Across all samples, 90 million to 130 million sorted cells were examined, and cell number per subset correlated strongly with RNA yield.

Overall study results and their limits: Sequencing cDNA rather than genomic DNA could over-represent highly expressing activated cells, although activation and CD3 levels did not differ between groups. Naive, central memory and regulatory TCRB repertoires appeared to be more similar among patients than among healthy donors. Patients with type 1 diabetes made fewer insertions and deleted more nucleotides at VDJ recombination sites, implying thymic rearrangement abnormalities. Type 1 diabetes patients showed a moderate but significant shortening of TCRB CDR3 length in all four CD4+ subsets. Because the HLA sub-analyses included only small numbers of individuals, any influence of HLA type on TCRB rearrangement was left unresolved. Shorter templates might be favored by PCR, yet because patient and control samples were amplified and corrected together, any such skew would affect both groups equally.

The rearrangement joined TRBV5-1 to TRBJ2-7; the D gene is perhaps TRBD2, from 6 matching bases. What was sequenced was naive CD4+ T cells from blood. Taken with the paper, the label for cell subset or site translates to: true naive CD4+ T cells. The receptor was isolated from a young woman in good health. The sequence in DNA is TGCGCCAGCAGTCAGCGGGCACCCTACGAGCAGTACTTC. Its protein product is CASSQRAPYEQYF.